This entry describes one T cell receptor (beta chain). The antigen is unknown. Primers for the PCR totalled 60 Vbeta and 13 Jbeta. Profiled with immunoSEQ multiplex PCR; TCRdb holds only in-frame clones, not every one. The sample consists of some 130,000 clones, 70% to 80% of them appearing once. This entry belongs to a study of cytomegalovirus exposure and HLA in healthy donors. Findings of the study overall: Within an earlier analysis, most TCR beta V segments proved productive either about 90% or about 30% of the time. Excluded: some indistinguishable V segments such as TRBV6-2 and TRBV6-3.

The CDR3 is 13 amino acids. V was cut by 4 bases and J by 4 bases, with 10 bases left in between. Germline CDR1 MDHEN, CDR2 SYDVKM. The J gene is TRBJ2-5, the V gene TRBV28; D ambiguous. The sequenced sample was PBMCs. The sequence derives from a middle-aged man in good health and CMV-seronegative. CDR3 coding DNA: TGTGCCAGCAGTTGGAGACTGGTAGAGACCCAGTACTTC. Its protein is CASSWRLVETQYF.